The 32 T cell receptor beta chains below all came from one sample that was sequenced in a study of CXCR3-negative and CXCR3-positive naive CD8 T cells. cDNA libraries for TRB were generated by 5' RACE incorporating UMI labels. For each CDR3 protein, TCRdb gives one entry from its re-call of the 5' RACE reads, without DNA. The table for this sample gives roughly 90,000 distinct CDR3 sequences. The sequenced sample was naive CXCR3- CD8+ T cells from blood. Subset: CD45RO-CCR7+CD27+CD95- naive CD8+ T cells lacking CXCR3 (TNR3-). The source of these receptors is a human donor in good health. Some clones in this sample may be carry-over from other donors' samples.

The J gene is TRBJ2-7, the V gene TRBV15; the D call from TCRdb, TRBD1, cannot be confirmed without DNA. This CDR3 region has 13 residues. CDR1 is LNHNV, CDR2 YYDKDF, per germline (reference sequence). The CDR3 sequence: CATSTGTRLEQYF.

V gene TRBV3-1 combines with J gene TRBJ2-5. The CDR3 contains 15 residues. Germline V gene sequence: CDR1 LGHDT, CDR2 YNNKEL (reference sequence). CDR3: CASSQDYAVQETQYF.

The rearrangement uses TRBV7-9 and TRBJ1-2. The CDR3 sequence is 16 residues long. Per germline, CDR1 SEHNR and CDR2 FQNEAQ (reference sequence). The CDR3 here is CASSLENREGSYGYTF.

The chain couples TRBV28 to TRBJ2-7; TCRdb designates TRBD1, a call that cannot be tested without DNA. The CDR3 sequence is 14 residues long. The germline V gene encodes CDR1 MDHEN and CDR2 SYDVKM. The CDR3: CASSLASGSYEQYF.

By frequency, this clonotype is medium-sized. V is TRBV20-1 and J is TRBJ2-1; the D call of TRBD1 rests on TCRdb alone, since no DNA is present to check it. Germline V gene lookup returns CDR1 DFQATT and CDR2 SNEGSKA (reference sequence). The length of the CDR3 is 15 residues. The CDR3 reads CSASPSPGSYNEQFF.

This rearrangement joins TRBV4-3 to TRBJ2-5; TCRdb's D call, TRBD2, is unchecked because there is no DNA. Germline CDR1 reads LGHNA; CDR2 reads YSLEER. The CDR3 spans 15 residues. The CDR3 here is CASSQGASGQETQYF.

The gene calls are TRBV21-1 and TRBJ2-2. TRBV21-1 is flagged as a pseudogene. The CDR3 length is 16 residues. CDR3 sequence: CASSKVKVGSTGELFF.

The rearrangement links TRBV12-3 or TRBV12-4 to TRBJ2-5; checking the TCRdb D call of TRBD1 is not possible without DNA. The CDR3 has 15 residues. The CDR3 sequence: CASSLPTGVKETQYF.

V gene TRBV12-3 or TRBV12-4 combines with J gene TRBJ2-7. This CDR3 has 11 residues. The CDR3 protein is CASPGAYEQYF.

V is TRBV11-3 and J is TRBJ2-7; absent DNA, TCRdb's TRBD1 call cannot be checked. The CDR3 runs to 15 residues. Germline CDR1 and CDR2: SGHNT and YENEEA. The CDR3 loop reads CASSRRDRLTYEQYF.

The CDR3 is CASSPTGGETQYF. The chain uses TRBV28 and TRBJ2-5; TCRdb's D call, TRBD1, is unchecked because there is no DNA. CDR1 is MDHEN and CDR2 is SYDVKM in the germline V gene. The CDR3 has 13 amino acids.

The rearrangement links TRBV7-6 to TRBJ2-2; there is no DNA to check the TCRdb D call of TRBD2. Germline V gene data show CDR1 as SGHVS and CDR2 as FNYEAQ. The CDR3 has 16 amino acids. CDR3: CASSLEAGANTGELFF. Full variable domain (rest looked up from reference TRBV7-6 and TRBJ2-2): GAGVSQSPRYKVTKRGQDVALRCDPISGHVSLYWYRQALGQGPEFLTYFNYEAQQDKSGLPNDRFSAERPEGSISTLTIQRTEQRDSAMYRCASSLEAGANTGELFFGEGSRLTVL.

This chain links TRBV30 with TRBJ1-1; the D call of TRBD1 rests on TCRdb alone, since no DNA is present to check it. Germline CDR1 GTSNPN, CDR2 SVGIG (reference sequence). The CDR3 runs 14 residues. CDR3 sequence reads: CAWSMLGGLGEAFF.

This rearrangement joins TRBV28 to TRBJ2-7; TCRdb returns TRBD1, unconfirmable since there is no DNA. The CDR3 is 15 amino acids. CDR1 is MDHEN and CDR2 is SYDVKM in the germline V gene. The CDR3 loop is CASSSPWRGPAEQYF.

The chain has TRBV2 and TRBJ2-2; TCRdb gives TRBD2 as the D gene, but with no DNA this cannot be confirmed. From germline, CDR1 is SNHLY and CDR2 FYNNEI. This CDR3 has 19 residues. CDR3 sequence reads: CASSVRLAGGPANTGELFF.

The chain links TRBV12-3 or TRBV12-4 to TRBJ2-7. The CDR3 is 13 amino acids. The CDR3 protein is CASSFGHSYEQYF.

V gene TRBV5-1 combines with J gene TRBJ1-1; TCRdb reports TRBD1, a call that lacks DNA to check it against. Germline V gives CDR1 SGHRS, CDR2 YFSETQ. There are 14 residues in the CDR3. CDR3 residues: CASSLTSGYTEAFF.

This chain links TRBV27 with TRBJ2-1; the TCRdb call, TRBD2, lacks DNA for checking. Germline CDR1 reads MNHEY; CDR2 reads SMNVEV (reference sequence). This CDR3 is 17 amino acids long. CDR3 in amino acids: CASSLLWLAGESNEQFF.

This chain joins TRBV29-1 and TRBJ2-7; lacking DNA, the TRBD1 call made by TCRdb goes unchecked. The V gene's germline CDR1 is SQVTM and CDR2 ANQGSEA. The CDR3 totals 14 residues. The CDR3 is CSVEKRGASYEQYF.

The chain combines TRBV5-6 with TRBJ2-1; TCRdb returns TRBD2, unconfirmable since there is no DNA. The CDR3 totals 12 residues. Germline CDR1 reads SGHDT; CDR2 reads YYEEEE. CDR3 sequence reads: CASSFPSTEQFF.

The rearrangement links TRBV29-1 to TRBJ2-3; TCRdb selects TRBD2, and the lack of DNA leaves this call unchecked. Germline V gene data show CDR1 as SQVTM and CDR2 as ANQGSEA. The CDR3 is 14 residues long. CDR3 residues: CSVEKREAPDTQYF.

The CDR3 loop is CASSQQRNQPQHF. The chain uses TRBV4-1 and TRBJ1-5. The CDR3 contains 13 residues. Germline assignment: CDR1 MGHRA and CDR2 YSYEKL.

This rearrangement joins TRBV9 to TRBJ1-2; the TCRdb call, TRBD1, lacks DNA for checking. Germline assignment: CDR1 SGDLS and CDR2 YYNGEE. The CDR3 loop spans 16 amino acids. CDR3 protein: CASSVEPDRLFTGYTF.

The J gene is TRBJ1-4, the V gene TRBV7-9; the D gene TCRdb calls, TRBD1, cannot be checked with no DNA. This CDR3 has 15 residues. From germline, CDR1 is SEHNR and CDR2 FQNEAQ (reference sequence). CDR3 residues: CASSFPGASNEKLFF.

This chain links TRBV29-1 with TRBJ2-7. The CDR3 has 13 residues. The germline V gene has CDR1 SQVTM and CDR2 ANQGSEA. CDR3 region: CSVGATSSYEQYF.

The chain recombines TRBV5-1 with TRBJ1-5. CDR3 size: 15 residues. The V gene's germline CDR1 is SGHRS and CDR2 YFSETQ. The CDR3 reads CASSHGSAGDQPQHF.

The chain joins TRBV4-2 to TRBJ1-2; the TCRdb D gene call, TRBD1, has no DNA to confirm it. The CDR3 extends over 14 amino acids. Germline CDR1 and CDR2: LGHNA and YNFKEQ. CDR3 loop: CASSQASGDYGYTF.

The rearrangement joins TRBV7-9 to TRBJ2-7; TCRdb's D gene call, TRBD1, goes unchecked for lack of DNA. The CDR3 runs to 18 residues. CDR1 is SEHNR and CDR2 is FQNEAQ in the germline V gene (reference sequence). Here the CDR3 reads CASSSPGGQGTSIYEQYF.

CDR3 sequence reads: CAISEVWTGLGETQYF. The chain carries TRBV10-3 and TRBJ2-5; TCRdb's D call of TRBD1 is untestable without DNA. The CDR3 contains 16 residues. Germline loops: CDR1 ENHRY, CDR2 SYGVKD.

The CDR3: CAWGLPTGGYNKQFF. The chain combines TRBV30 with TRBJ2-1; TCRdb picks TRBD1, but there is no DNA to check that call. The germline gives CDR1 GTSNPN, CDR2 SVGIG (reference sequence). The CDR3 totals 15 residues.

This chain's CDR3 is CASSLSPLGQEQDGYTF. The genes are TRBV12-3 or TRBV12-4 and TRBJ1-2; TCRdb calls TRBD1, which cannot be checked without DNA. This CDR3 has 17 residues.

The V gene is TRBV20-1, the J gene TRBJ2-7; TCRdb's D call of TRBD2 is untestable without DNA. Germline CDR1 reads DFQATT; CDR2 reads SNEGSKA (reference sequence). This CDR3 comprises 14 residues. The CDR3 loop is CSAKSRGSFCEQYF.